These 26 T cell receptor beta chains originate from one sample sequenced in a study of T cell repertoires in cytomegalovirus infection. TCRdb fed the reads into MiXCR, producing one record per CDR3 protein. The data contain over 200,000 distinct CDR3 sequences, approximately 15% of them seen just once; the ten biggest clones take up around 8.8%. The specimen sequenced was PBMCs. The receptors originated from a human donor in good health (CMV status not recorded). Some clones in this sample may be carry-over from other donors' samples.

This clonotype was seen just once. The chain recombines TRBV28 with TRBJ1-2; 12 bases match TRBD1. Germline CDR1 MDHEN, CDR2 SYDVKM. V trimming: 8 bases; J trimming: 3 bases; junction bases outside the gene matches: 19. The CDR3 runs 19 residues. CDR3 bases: TGTGCCAGCTACGGAATGAAGGGGACAGGGGGCATCCGTGACTATGGCTACACCTTC. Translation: CASYGMKGTGGIRDYGYTF.

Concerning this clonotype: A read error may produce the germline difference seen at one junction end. As DNA, the CDR3 is TGTACCAGCAGTGTCCAGGGTTTGGGAGAGACCCAGTACTTC. Translating gives CTSSVQGLGETQYF. This chain links TRBV6-6 with TRBJ2-5; tentatively, D is TRBD1 (5 bases). This CDR3 spans 14 amino acids. Germline CDR1 reads MNHNY; CDR2 reads SVGAGI (reference sequence).

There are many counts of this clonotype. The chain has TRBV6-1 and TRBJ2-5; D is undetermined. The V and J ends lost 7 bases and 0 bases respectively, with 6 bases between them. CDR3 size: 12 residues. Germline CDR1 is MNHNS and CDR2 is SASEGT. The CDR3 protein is CASNRYQETQYF. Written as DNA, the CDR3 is TGTGCCAGCAATCGGTACCAAGAGACCCAGTACTTC.

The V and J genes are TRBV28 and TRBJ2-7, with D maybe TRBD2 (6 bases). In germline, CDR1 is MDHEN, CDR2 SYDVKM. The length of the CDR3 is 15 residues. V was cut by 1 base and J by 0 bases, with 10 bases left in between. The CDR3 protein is CASSLFDGSSYEQYF. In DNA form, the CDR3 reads TGTGCCAGCAGTTTATTTGACGGGAGCTCCTACGAGCAGTACTTC.

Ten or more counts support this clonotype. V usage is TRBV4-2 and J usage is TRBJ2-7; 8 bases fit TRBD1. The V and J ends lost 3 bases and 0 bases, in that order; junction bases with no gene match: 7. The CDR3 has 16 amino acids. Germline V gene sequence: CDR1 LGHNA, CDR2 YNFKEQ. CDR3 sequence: CASSHKQGDSSYEQYF. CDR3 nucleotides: TGTGCCAGCAGCCATAAACAGGGGGACAGCTCCTACGAGCAGTACTTC.

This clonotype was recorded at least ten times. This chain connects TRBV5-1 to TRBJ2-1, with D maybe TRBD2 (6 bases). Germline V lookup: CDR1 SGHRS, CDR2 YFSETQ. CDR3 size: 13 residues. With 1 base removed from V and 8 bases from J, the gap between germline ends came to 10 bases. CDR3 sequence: CASSLRRDYEQFF. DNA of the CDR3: TGCGCCAGCAGCTTGAGGCGGGACTATGAGCAGTTCTTC.

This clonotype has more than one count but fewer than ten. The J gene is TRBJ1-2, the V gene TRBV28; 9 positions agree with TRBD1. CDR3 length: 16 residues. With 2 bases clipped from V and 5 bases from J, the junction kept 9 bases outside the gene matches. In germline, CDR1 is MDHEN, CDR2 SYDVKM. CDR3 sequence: CASSLQRDRVIYGYTF. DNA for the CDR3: TGTGCCAGCAGTTTACAACGGGACAGGGTGATTTATGGCTACACCTTC.

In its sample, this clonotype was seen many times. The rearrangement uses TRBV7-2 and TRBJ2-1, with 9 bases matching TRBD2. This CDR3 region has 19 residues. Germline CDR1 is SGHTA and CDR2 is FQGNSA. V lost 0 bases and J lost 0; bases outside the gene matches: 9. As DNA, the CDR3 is TGTGCCAGCAGCTTAGCGCGGCGGGAGGGACTCAGCTCCTACAATGAGCAGTTCTTC. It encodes CASSLARREGLSSYNEQFF.

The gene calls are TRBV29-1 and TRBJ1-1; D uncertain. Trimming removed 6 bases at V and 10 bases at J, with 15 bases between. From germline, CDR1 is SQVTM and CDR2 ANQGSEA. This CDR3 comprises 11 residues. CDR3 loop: CSVALRAGAFF. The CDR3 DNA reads TGCAGCGTAGCCTTAAGGGCTGGAGCTTTCTTT.

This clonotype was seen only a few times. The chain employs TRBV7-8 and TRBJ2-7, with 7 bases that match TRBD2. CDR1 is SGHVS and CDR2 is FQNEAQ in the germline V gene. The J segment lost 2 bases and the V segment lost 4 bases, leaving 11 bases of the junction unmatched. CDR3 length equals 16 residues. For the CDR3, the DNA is TGTGCCAGCAGCTCCGAGGGGAAGCGGGATGCCTACGAGCAGTACTTC. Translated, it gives CASSSEGKRDAYEQYF.

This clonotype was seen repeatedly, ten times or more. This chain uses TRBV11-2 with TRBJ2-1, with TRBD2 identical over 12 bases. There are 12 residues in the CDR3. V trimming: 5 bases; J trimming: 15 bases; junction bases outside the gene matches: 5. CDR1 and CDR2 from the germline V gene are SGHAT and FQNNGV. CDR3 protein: CASSRLAGAMFF. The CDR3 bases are TGTGCCAGCAGCCGACTAGCGGGAGCGATGTTCTTC.

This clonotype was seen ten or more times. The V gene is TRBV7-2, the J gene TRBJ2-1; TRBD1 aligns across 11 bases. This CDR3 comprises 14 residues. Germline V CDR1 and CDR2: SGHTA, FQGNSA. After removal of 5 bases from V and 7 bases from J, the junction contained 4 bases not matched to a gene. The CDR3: CASSRGTGGNEQFF. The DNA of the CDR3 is TGTGCCAGCAGCAGAGGGACAGGGGGGAATGAGCAGTTCTTC.

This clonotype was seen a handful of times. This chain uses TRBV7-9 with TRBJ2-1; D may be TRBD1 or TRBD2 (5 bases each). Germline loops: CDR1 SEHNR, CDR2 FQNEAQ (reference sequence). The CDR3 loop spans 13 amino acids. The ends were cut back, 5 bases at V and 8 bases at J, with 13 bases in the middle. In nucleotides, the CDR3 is TGTGCCAGCAGCCCCGGCCTGGGGGATGAGCAGTTCTTC. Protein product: CASSPGLGDEQFF.

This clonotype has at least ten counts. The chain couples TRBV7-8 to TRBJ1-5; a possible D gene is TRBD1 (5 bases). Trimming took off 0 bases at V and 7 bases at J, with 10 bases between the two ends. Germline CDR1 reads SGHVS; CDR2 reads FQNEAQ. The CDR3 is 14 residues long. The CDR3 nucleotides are TGTGCCAGCAGCTTAGCAGGGGTGGGACAGCCCCAGCATTTT. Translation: CASSLAGVGQPQHF.

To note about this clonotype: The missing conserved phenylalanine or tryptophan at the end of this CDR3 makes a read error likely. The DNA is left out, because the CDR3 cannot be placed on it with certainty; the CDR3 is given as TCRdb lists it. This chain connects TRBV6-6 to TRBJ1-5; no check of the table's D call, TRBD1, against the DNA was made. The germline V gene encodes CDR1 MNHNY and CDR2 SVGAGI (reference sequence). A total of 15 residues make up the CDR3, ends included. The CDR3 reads CASSGWGLKDQPQQV.

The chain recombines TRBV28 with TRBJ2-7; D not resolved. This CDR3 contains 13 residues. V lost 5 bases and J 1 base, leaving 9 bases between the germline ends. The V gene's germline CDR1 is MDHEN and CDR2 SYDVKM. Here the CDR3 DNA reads TGTGCCAGCAGTACAGCTGTATCCTACGAGCAGTACTTC. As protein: CASSTAVSYEQYF.

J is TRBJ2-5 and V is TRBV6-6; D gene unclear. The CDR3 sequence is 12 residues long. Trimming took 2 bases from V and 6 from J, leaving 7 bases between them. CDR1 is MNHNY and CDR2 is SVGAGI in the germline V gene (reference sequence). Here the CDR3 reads CASSYERKTQYF. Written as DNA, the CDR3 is TGTGCCAGCAGTTACGAGAGAAAGACCCAGTACTTC.

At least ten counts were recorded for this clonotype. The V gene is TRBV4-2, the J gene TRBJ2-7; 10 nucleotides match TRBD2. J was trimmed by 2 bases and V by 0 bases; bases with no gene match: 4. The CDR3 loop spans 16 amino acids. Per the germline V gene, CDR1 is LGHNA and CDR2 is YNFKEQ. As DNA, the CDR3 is TGTGCCAGCAGCCAAGACCTAGCGGGAGCGGCCTACGAGCAGTACTTC. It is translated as CASSQDLAGAAYEQYF.

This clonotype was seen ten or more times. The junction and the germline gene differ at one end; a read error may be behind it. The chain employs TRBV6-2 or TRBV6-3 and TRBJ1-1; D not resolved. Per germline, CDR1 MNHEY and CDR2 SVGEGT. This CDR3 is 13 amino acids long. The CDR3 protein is CANPRNLKTEAFF. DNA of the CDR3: TGTGCCAACCCCAGGAACTTGAAGACTGAAGCTTTCTTT.

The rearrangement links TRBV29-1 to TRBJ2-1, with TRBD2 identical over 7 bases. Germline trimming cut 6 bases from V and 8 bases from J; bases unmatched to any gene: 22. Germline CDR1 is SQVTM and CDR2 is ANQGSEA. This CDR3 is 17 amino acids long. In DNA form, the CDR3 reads TGCAGCGTGGGCCCGCGATGGAGCGGCGGAAGCGGGGATGAGCAGTTCTTC. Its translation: CSVGPRWSGGSGDEQFF.

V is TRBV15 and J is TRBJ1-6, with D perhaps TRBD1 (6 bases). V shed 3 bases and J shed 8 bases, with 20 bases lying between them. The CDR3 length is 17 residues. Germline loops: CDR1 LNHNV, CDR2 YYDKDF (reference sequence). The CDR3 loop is CATSRGPRQGRHSPLHF. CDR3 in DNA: TGTGCCACCAGCAGGGGTCCTAGGCAGGGGAGGCATTCACCCCTCCACTTT.

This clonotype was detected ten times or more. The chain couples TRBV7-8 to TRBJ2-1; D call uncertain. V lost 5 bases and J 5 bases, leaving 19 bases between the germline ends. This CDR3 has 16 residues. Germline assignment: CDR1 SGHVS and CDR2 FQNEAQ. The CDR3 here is CASSRTAGYGDNEQFF. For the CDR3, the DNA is TGTGCCAGCAGCCGAACGGCTGGGTACGGAGACAATGAGCAGTTCTTC.

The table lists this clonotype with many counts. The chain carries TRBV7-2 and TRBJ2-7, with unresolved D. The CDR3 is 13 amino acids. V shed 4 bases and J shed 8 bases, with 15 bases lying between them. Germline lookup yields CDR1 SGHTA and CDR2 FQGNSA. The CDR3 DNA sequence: TGTGCCAGCAGCTCCGTTACAATAGCACAGCAGTACTTC. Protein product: CASSSVTIAQQYF.

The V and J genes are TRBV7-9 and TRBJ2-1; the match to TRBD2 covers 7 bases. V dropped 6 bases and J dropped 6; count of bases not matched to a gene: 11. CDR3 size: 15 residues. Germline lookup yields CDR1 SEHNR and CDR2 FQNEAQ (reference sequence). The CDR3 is CASSGREANLNEQFF. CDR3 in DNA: TGTGCCAGCAGTGGTCGGGAGGCAAACCTCAATGAGCAGTTCTTC.

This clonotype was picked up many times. This CDR3 is CASSPGQVLNTEAFF. CDR3 bases: TGTGCCAGCAGCCCGGGACAGGTTTTGAACACTGAAGCTTTCTTT. The rearrangement joins TRBV7-2 to TRBJ1-1; 8 bases fit TRBD1. This CDR3 comprises 15 residues. Trimming removed 5 bases from V and 0 bases from J; junction bases left unmatched: 5. Germline assignment: CDR1 SGHTA and CDR2 FQGNSA.

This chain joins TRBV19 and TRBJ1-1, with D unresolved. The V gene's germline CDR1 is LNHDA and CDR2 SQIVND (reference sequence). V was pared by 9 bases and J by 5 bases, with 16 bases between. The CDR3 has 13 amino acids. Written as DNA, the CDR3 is TGTGCCAGCCATCCGTGGGCGGGAACTGAAGCTTTCTTT. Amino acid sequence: CASHPWAGTEAFF.